This T cell receptor beta chain came from a study of shared T cell receptors in the human thymus. Here immunoSEQ multiplex PCR was the method, and the copy in TCRdb shows in-frame clones only, minus some. Of more than 550,000 clones in the sample, more than 70% are singletons; the top ten hold 0.0094%. The length of the CDR3 is 15 residues. Germline CDR1 SGHVS, CDR2 FQNEAQ. V trimming: 5 bases; J trimming: 10 bases; junction bases outside the gene matches: 12. These same records also appear under a second study, on human thymus T cells.

The clonotype originates from a boy younger than two with a congenital heart defect. V gene TRBV7-8 combines with J gene TRBJ2-1; 9 nucleotides match TRBD2. The sample taken for sequencing was thymocytes. This chain's CDR3 is CASSPREGRAEEQFF. The CDR3 nucleotides are TGTGCCAGCAGCCCGCGGGAGGGCCGGGCTGAAGAGCAGTTCTTC.